This T cell receptor (beta chain) stems from a study of human T cells and chemical hapten exposure. At the level of the study: Patients were given diphenylcyclopropenone on the scalp weekly across the approximately 24-week study. Study results and limitations: Compared with pre-sensitization or healthy control sets, expanded TCRs clustered more. TCRs exceeding 1 in 1000 frequency stayed unchanged with DPC sensitization.

Per the original methods: Individual samples carried between 23,224 and 690,600 TCRs, with roughly 95,000 as the median. Via MiXCR, TCRdb re-called the RACE reads, giving one row per CDR3 protein. TCRdb, not the authors, supplied the V and J calls. The sample contains around 300,000 distinct CDR3 sequences, around 5.5% of which appear only once. This clonotype was counted a few times. The antigen is not known. CDR3 length: 13 residues. The germline CDR1 and CDR2 sequences are LGHNT and FRNRAP. V was clipped by 7 bases and J by 1 base, with 5 bases between them. As to time point: pre-sensitization, week 0. Treatment described: therapeutic diphenylcyclopropenone sensitization with weekly scalp DPC.

The chain links TRBV12-5 to TRBJ2-6; the D is unclear. This receptor was obtained from a woman aged 18 to 35 with alopecia areata. Some clones in this sample may be carry-over from other donors' samples. Specimen: whole blood, collected in connection with sensitization to the hapten diphenylcyclopropenone (DPC). CDR3 amino acids: CASARSGANVLTF. The DNA for the CDR3 is TGTGCTAGTGCAAGATCTGGGGCCAACGTCCTGACTTTC.